The 11 T cell receptor beta chains below were found in one sample sequenced in a study of blood T cell repertoires in COVID-19. The table came from immunoSEQ multiplex PCR; TCRdb's copy has only in-frame clones and leaves some out. Among about 260,000 clones listed, around 90% were seen once. The sequenced sample was peripheral blood. The receptors stem from a young adult with COVID-19, enrolled during active disease.

The chain is built from TRBV4-3 and TRBJ2-3; 8 nucleotides align to TRBD2. The CDR3 totals 17 residues. The ends lost 1 base at V and 2 bases at J; junction bases unmatched: 8. Germline lookup yields CDR1 LGHNA and CDR2 YSLEER. The CDR3 is CASSQGRSAGDTDTQYF. As DNA, the CDR3 is TGCGCCAGCAGCCAAGGGAGGTCAGCGGGAGACACAGATACGCAGTATTTT.

The chain employs TRBV6-2 or TRBV6-3 and TRBJ2-3, with 8 bases that match TRBD2. The length of the CDR3 is 17 residues. Unmatched junction bases numbered 10, after V lost 4 bases and J lost 1 base. Germline V CDR1 and CDR2: MNHEY, SVGEGT. This CDR3 reads CASSFAHSGGGTDTQYF. The CDR3 nucleotides read TGTGCCAGCAGTTTCGCCCACTCCGGGGGGGGCACAGATACGCAGTATTTT.

The chain couples TRBV7-2 to TRBJ1-2, with 7 positions matching TRBD1. Germline V gene data show CDR1 as SGHTA and CDR2 as FQGNSA. V lost 5 bases and J lost 8; bases outside the gene matches: 11. CDR3 size: 14 residues. Here the CDR3 DNA reads TGTGCCAGCAGCGTAATCCAGGGGGACGGCGGCTACACCTTC. It codes for CASSVIQGDGGYTF.

V gene TRBV2 combines with J gene TRBJ2-5; 7 bases map to TRBD2. V shed 3 bases and J 5 bases; nucleotides not matched to a gene: 3. Looked up from germline, CDR1 is SNHLY and CDR2 is FYNNEI. CDR3 length: 13 amino acids. In DNA form, the CDR3 reads TGTGCCAGCAGTGAGCGGGAGTTGGAGACCCAGTACTTC. Amino acid sequence: CASSERELETQYF.

The J gene is TRBJ2-3, the V gene TRBV5-1, with D tentatively TRBD2 (6 bases). Germline assignment: CDR1 SGHRS and CDR2 YFSETQ. With 3 bases removed from V and 1 base from J, the gap between germline ends came to 12 bases. The CDR3 is made up of 15 amino acids. In DNA, the CDR3 is TGCGCCAGCAGCTACCGCGGGGATGGCACAGATACGCAGTATTTT. It is translated as CASSYRGDGTDTQYF.

V and J are TRBV11-1 and TRBJ1-2; TRBD1 agrees at 8 bases. CDR1 and CDR2 (germline): SGHAT, FQDESV (reference sequence). This CDR3 spans 13 amino acids. V was pared by 3 bases and J by 6 bases, with 3 bases of the junction left unmatched. The CDR3 DNA sequence: TGTGCCAGCAGCTTTCCAGGGGGCAATGGCTACACCTTC. Translated, it gives CASSFPGGNGYTF.

This clone was seen once. The chain joins TRBV7-2 to TRBJ1-4; D is unclear. Trimming removed 1 base at V and 4 bases at J, with 7 bases between. This CDR3 is 14 amino acids long. Germline V CDR1 and CDR2: SGHTA, FQGNSA. The CDR3 reads CASSLGRLNEKLFF. The CDR3 coding sequence is TGTGCCAGCAGCTTAGGGCGGCTTAATGAAAAACTGTTTTTT.

This clone has just a few counts. The gene calls are TRBV9 and TRBJ1-2; TRBD1 agrees at 8 bases. CDR1 SGDLS and CDR2 YYNGEE come from the germline V gene. This CDR3 is built from 14 residues. V dropped 3 bases and J dropped 4; count of bases not matched to a gene: 5. CDR3 in amino acids: CASSEAGGSYGYTF. CDR3 in DNA: TGTGCCAGCAGCGAGGCAGGGGGCAGCTATGGCTACACCTTC.

V usage is TRBV9 and J usage is TRBJ2-7; the D is unclear. Germline assignment: CDR1 SGDLS and CDR2 YYNGEE. The CDR3 spans 13 residues. Trimming removed 0 bases from V and 6 bases from J, with 10 bases in between. The chain's CDR3 is CASSVDPQSEQYF. CDR3 DNA: TGTGCCAGCAGCGTAGATCCCCAGTCCGAGCAGTACTTC.

This clone has a handful of counts. V gene TRBV28 combines with J gene TRBJ1-5; the D gene is possibly TRBD1 (6 bases). This CDR3 is 16 amino acids long. Germline V gene sequence: CDR1 MDHEN, CDR2 SYDVKM. The ends were cut back, 8 bases at V and 4 bases at J, with 21 bases in the middle. The CDR3 nucleotides read TGTGCCAGCTTCTCCACTAACAGGGATAGAAATCAGCCCCAGCATTTT. Translation gives CASFSTNRDRNQPQHF.

The chain uses TRBV9 and TRBJ2-2; possibly TRBD1 for D (6 bases). Trimming pared 2 bases from V and 0 bases from J, leaving 14 bases between. CDR1 and CDR2 (germline): SGDLS, YYNGEE. This CDR3 comprises 17 residues. The CDR3 DNA sequence: TGTGCCAGCAGCGTGCCCAATGAGGGGGCGAACACCGGGGAGCTGTTTTTT. Its translation: CASSVPNEGANTGELFF.